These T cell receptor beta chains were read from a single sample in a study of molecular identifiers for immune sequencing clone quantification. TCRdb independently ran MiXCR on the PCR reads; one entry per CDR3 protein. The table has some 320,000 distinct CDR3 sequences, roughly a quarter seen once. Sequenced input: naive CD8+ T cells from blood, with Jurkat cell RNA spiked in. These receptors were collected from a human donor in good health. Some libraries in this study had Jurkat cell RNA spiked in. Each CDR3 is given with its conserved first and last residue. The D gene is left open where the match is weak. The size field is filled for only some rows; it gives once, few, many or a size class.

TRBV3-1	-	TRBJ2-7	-	CASSHTGRGVYEQYF
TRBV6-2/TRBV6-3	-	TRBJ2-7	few	CASSPDFPYEQYF
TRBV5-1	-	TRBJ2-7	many	CASSLALASHEQYF
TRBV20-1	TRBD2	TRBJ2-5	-	CSATTGLAGAVVRETQYF
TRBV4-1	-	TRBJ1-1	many	CASSQDAVATEAFF
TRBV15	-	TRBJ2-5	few	CATSRDSGAPTQYF
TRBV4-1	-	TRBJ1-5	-	CASSPGVTVSDQPQHF
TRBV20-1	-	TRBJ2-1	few	CSARLGPNNEQFF
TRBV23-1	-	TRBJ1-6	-	CASSQSGGGDSPLHF
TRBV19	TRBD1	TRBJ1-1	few	CASSPGTGDIMNTEAFF
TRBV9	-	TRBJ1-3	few	CASSMGPGNTIYF
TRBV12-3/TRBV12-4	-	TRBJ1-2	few	CASSSSDSTGPNYGYTF
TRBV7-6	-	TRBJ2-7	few	CASSREWGYGQYF
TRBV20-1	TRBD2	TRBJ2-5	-	CSAVIPGLAGGPQETQYF
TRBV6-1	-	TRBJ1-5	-	CASRPDSNQPQHF
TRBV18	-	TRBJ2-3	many	CASSPPTLDTQYF
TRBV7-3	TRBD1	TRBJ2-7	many	CASSPHGQGSYEQYF
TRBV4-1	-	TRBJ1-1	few	CASSQVDGPTEAFF
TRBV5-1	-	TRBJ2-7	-	CASSLGQFASEQYF
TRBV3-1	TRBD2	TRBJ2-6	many	CASSRIAGGHGANVLTF
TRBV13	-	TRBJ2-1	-	CASSLWHVQDNEQFF
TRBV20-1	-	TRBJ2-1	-	CSARNPKRESSYNEQFF
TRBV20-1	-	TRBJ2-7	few	CSASPLSTALSYEQYF
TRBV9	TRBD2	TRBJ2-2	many	CASRNELAGTAGELFF
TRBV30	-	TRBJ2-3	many	CAWMGGLTDTQYF
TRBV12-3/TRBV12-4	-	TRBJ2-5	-	CASSVNLDSQETQYF
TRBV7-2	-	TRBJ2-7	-	CASSLGPWWAGYEQYF
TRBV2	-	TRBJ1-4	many	CASRGIDGEKLFF
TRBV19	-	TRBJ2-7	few	CASSGGTSPYEQYF
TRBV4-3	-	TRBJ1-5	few	CASSQDISRGQPQHF
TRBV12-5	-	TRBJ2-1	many	CASALIWSSSYNEQFF
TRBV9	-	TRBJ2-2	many	CASSVGQNTGELFF
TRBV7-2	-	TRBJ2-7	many	CASSFVPPGFYEQYF
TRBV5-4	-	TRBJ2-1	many	CASGSGTADEQFF
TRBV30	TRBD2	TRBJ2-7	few	CAWSAPRTSASYEQYF
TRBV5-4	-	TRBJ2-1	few	CASSPWGEDNEQFF
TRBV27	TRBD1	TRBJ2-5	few	CASSPSTGARETQYF
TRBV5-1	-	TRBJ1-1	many	CASSWDPLNTEAFF
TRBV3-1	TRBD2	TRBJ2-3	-	CASSPGLAATDTQYF
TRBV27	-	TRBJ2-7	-	CASSLSPQDSASYERYF
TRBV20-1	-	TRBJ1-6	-	CSARDELSGSSPLRF
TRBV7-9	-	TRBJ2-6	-	CASSSGTVFSGANVPTF
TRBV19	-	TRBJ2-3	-	CASSILGLTPSTDTQYF
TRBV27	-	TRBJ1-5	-	CASSLSSRAQPQHF
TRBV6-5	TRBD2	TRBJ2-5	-	CASSSAGTSGRVDEGTQYF
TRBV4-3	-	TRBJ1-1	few	CASSHRLNTEAFF
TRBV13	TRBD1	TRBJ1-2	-	CASTLADRGRNYGYTF
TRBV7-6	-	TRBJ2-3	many	CASSFGGEDTQYF
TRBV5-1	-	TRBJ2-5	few	CASFDYEATGEAVRRETQYF